This is a list of T cell receptor beta chains from one sample in a study of graft-versus-host responses after intestinal transplantation. Clones were sequenced by immunoSEQ multiplex PCR, and TCRdb holds only the in-frame ones, with some missing. Here the sample spans around 130,000 clones, just over 90% being singletons. These receptors' targets are unknown. This specimen was unstimulated CD4+ T cells sorted from spleen or lymph node cells, taken before intestinal transplant. The source is a human donor who received an intestinal transplant. CDR3s include the opening cysteine and the closing phenylalanine or tryptophan. A D gene is named only where the DNA matches it firmly. Not every row has a clone size; where given, it reads once, few, many or a size class.

D	size	V	J	CDR3	DNA
.	.	TRBV9	TRBJ1-6	CASSGGTSNSPLHF	TGTGCCAGCAGCGGCGGGACGTCCAATTCACCCCTCCACTTT
.	.	TRBV6-5	TRBJ1-6	CASSYRGPNSPLHF	TGTGCCAGCAGTTACAGGGGACCTAATTCACCCCTCCACTTT
TRBD1	.	TRBV19	TRBJ1-5	CASSVAGTGVNQPQHF	TGTGCCAGTAGTGTCGCCGGGACAGGGGTCAATCAGCCCCAGCATTTT
.	.	TRBV27	TRBJ1-3	CASSESLGGNTIYF	TGTGCCAGCAGTGAATCTCTGGGGGGAAACACCATATATTTT
.	.	TRBV5-6	TRBJ1-2	CASSLGQDFYGYTF	TGTGCCAGCAGCTTGGGACAGGACTTCTATGGCTACACCTTC
.	.	TRBV6-5	TRBJ2-1	CASNPTQNWGNEQFF	TGTGCCAGCAACCCGACCCAAAACTGGGGCAATGAGCAGTTCTTC
.	few	TRBV6-6	TRBJ1-6	CASTPRGSNSPLHF	TGTGCCAGCACCCCCAGGGGTAGCAATTCACCCCTCCACTTT
TRBD1	.	TRBV7-9	TRBJ1-3	CASITDRDSGNTIYF	TGTGCCAGCATCACAGACCGGGACAGCGGAAACACCATATATTTT
TRBD1	.	TRBV28	TRBJ1-5	CASSLGQGPQPQHF	TGTGCCAGCAGCCTTGGACAGGGCCCTCAGCCCCAGCATTTT
.	.	TRBV5-1	TRBJ2-5	CASSANQETQYF	TGCGCCAGCAGCGCCAACCAAGAGACCCAGTACTTC